Listed below are T cell receptor beta chains from one sample, sequenced in a study of blood T cell repertoires in COVID-19. Sequencing used immunoSEQ multiplex PCR; TCRdb keeps in-frame clones, though not all of them. Of around 480,000 clones in the sample, about 91% were seen once. Material: peripheral blood. The source is a woman aged 50 to 60 with COVID-19, enrolled during active disease. CDR3s include the opening cysteine and the closing phenylalanine or tryptophan. D genes are given only for firm matches. Clone size is stated in some rows and not others, as once, few, many or a class when expanded.

size: -; J: TRBJ2-3; D: TRBD1; V: TRBV11-2; CDR3: CASSPHGQGAQTSTDTQYF; DNA: TGTGCCAGCAGCCCTCACGGACAGGGCGCGCAAACTAGCACAGATACGCAGTATTTT
size: -; J: TRBJ1-2; D: TRBD1; V: TRBV5-1; CDR3: CASNQQGGIDGYTF; DNA: TGCGCCAGCAACCAACAGGGGGGGATCGACGGCTACACCTTC
size: once; J: TRBJ1-1; D: -; V: TRBV19; CDR3: CASSIEAGTVNTEAFF; DNA: TGTGCCAGTAGTATAGAGGCGGGGACGGTAAACACTGAAGCTTTCTTT
size: once; J: TRBJ2-3; D: TRBD2; V: TRBV3-1/TRBV3-2; CDR3: CASSLTSGTTGDTQYF; DNA: TGTGCCAGCAGCCTTACCTCCGGGACTACAGGAGATACGCAGTATTTT
size: -; J: TRBJ2-1; D: TRBD1; V: TRBV18; CDR3: CASSPRTGTNEQFF; DNA: TGTGCCAGCTCACCGAGGACAGGGACGAATGAGCAGTTCTTC
size: few; J: TRBJ2-2; D: TRBD1; V: TRBV2; CDR3: CASFRDRGTGELFF; DNA: TGTGCCAGCTTCCGGGACAGGGGGACCGGGGAGCTGTTTTTT
size: -; J: TRBJ1-2; D: -; V: TRBV5-6; CDR3: CASSFSDSAHGYTF; DNA: TGTGCCAGCAGCTTTTCAGACAGCGCCCATGGCTACACCTTC
size: -; J: TRBJ1-1; D: -; V: TRBV5-1; CDR3: CASSFMGLTTEAFF; DNA: TGCGCCAGCAGCTTCATGGGGCTTACCACTGAAGCTTTCTTT
size: -; J: TRBJ1-1; D: -; V: TRBV6-5; CDR3: CASSYSTLGRTEAFF; DNA: TGTGCCAGCAGTTACTCCACATTAGGGAGGACTGAAGCTTTCTTT
size: -; J: TRBJ2-3; D: -; V: TRBV7-3; CDR3: CASSLNGESTDTQYF; DNA: TGTGCCAGCAGCTTAAACGGGGAGAGCACAGATACGCAGTATTTT
size: -; J: TRBJ1-2; D: -; V: TRBV7-6; CDR3: CASSLTGGEGYTF; DNA: TGTGCCAGCAGCTTAACTGGGGGCGAAGGCTACACCTTC
size: -; J: TRBJ1-1; D: -; V: TRBV11-2; CDR3: CASSLLQIMNTEAFF; DNA: TGTGCCAGCAGCTTATTACAGATTATGAACACTGAAGCTTTCTTT
size: -; J: TRBJ1-2; D: -; V: TRBV25-1; CDR3: CASSESGQLYGYTF; DNA: TGTGCCAGCAGTGAATCTGGACAGCTCTATGGCTACACCTTC
size: once; J: TRBJ1-1; D: -; V: TRBV28; CDR3: CASSLRAGMNTEAFF; DNA: TGTGCCAGCAGTTTACGGGCAGGGATGAACACTGAAGCTTTCTTT
size: -; J: TRBJ1-1; D: -; V: TRBV7-8; CDR3: CASSLAPGSSEAFF; DNA: TGTGCCAGCAGCTTAGCGCCCGGGTCCAGCGAAGCTTTCTTT
size: -; J: TRBJ2-4; D: TRBD1; V: TRBV4-2; CDR3: CASSPPLPGQIAKNIQYF; DNA: TGTGCCAGCAGCCCACCTTTACCGGGACAGATAGCCAAAAACATTCAGTACTTC
size: -; J: TRBJ1-4; D: -; V: TRBV6-5; CDR3: CASSYGLALGGEKLFF; DNA: TGTGCCAGCAGTTACGGGTTGGCCCTCGGGGGTGAAAAACTGTTTTTT
size: -; J: TRBJ1-1; D: TRBD1; V: TRBV6-5; CDR3: CATRTGGTEAFF; DNA: TGTGCCACCAGGACAGGGGGCACTGAAGCTTTCTTT
size: -; J: TRBJ2-1; D: -; V: TRBV9; CDR3: CASSRNSGGNEQFF; DNA: TGTGCCAGCAGCCGAAACAGCGGAGGCAATGAGCAGTTCTTC
size: -; J: TRBJ2-2; D: -; V: TRBV11-3; CDR3: CASSQGGPGELFF; DNA: TGTGCCAGCAGCCAAGGAGGACCCGGGGAGCTGTTTTTT
size: -; J: TRBJ1-2; D: -; V: TRBV27; CDR3: CASSRTSGSTYGYTF; DNA: TGTGCCAGCAGTAGGACATCTGGCTCCACCTATGGCTACACCTTC
size: -; J: TRBJ2-2; D: -; V: TRBV7-8; CDR3: CASSFRGTGELFF; DNA: TGTGCCAGCAGCTTTAGGGGGACCGGGGAGCTGTTTTTT
size: -; J: TRBJ2-1; D: -; V: TRBV18; CDR3: CASSPGQTVTDEQFF; DNA: TGTGCCAGCTCACCCGGACAGACTGTAACGGATGAGCAGTTCTTC
size: -; J: TRBJ1-2; D: -; V: TRBV7-6; CDR3: CASSLLVGGHYGYTF; DNA: TGTGCCAGCAGCTTATTGGTCGGGGGGCACTATGGCTACACCTTC
size: -; J: TRBJ1-1; D: -; V: TRBV30; CDR3: CAWSVQSEAFF; DNA: TGTGCCTGGAGTGTACAGAGTGAAGCTTTCTTT
size: -; J: TRBJ2-5; D: TRBD2; V: TRBV10-2; CDR3: CASSVSSGVETQYF; DNA: TGCGCCAGCAGTGTCTCTAGCGGGGTAGAGACCCAGTACTTC
size: -; J: TRBJ2-3; D: TRBD1; V: TRBV3-1/TRBV3-2; CDR3: CASSSRDRGTDTQYF; DNA: TGTGCCAGCAGCTCCCGGGACAGGGGTACAGATACGCAGTATTTT
size: -; J: TRBJ2-7; D: -; V: TRBV28; CDR3: CASSSLGHSYEQYF; DNA: TGTGCCAGCAGTTCCTTGGGACACTCCTACGAGCAGTACTTC
size: -; J: TRBJ2-3; D: TRBD1; V: TRBV19; CDR3: CASSKGTGGTDTQYF; DNA: TGTGCCAGTAGTAAGGGGACAGGGGGCACAGATACGCAGTATTTT
size: -; J: TRBJ2-3; D: TRBD1; V: TRBV5-4; CDR3: CASSQTGSTQYF; DNA: TGTGCCAGCAGCCAGACAGGGAGTACGCAGTATTTT
size: -; J: TRBJ1-2; D: -; V: TRBV25-1; CDR3: CATERGYGYTF; DNA: TGTGCCACCGAGCGGGGTTATGGCTACACCTTC
size: -; J: TRBJ2-1; D: -; V: TRBV11-2; CDR3: CASSFLPAGNYNEQFF; DNA: TGTGCCAGCAGCTTTTTACCCGCGGGGAACTACAATGAGCAGTTCTTC
size: -; J: TRBJ1-1; D: -; V: TRBV5-1; CDR3: CASSSLTVNTEAFF; DNA: TGCGCCAGCAGCTCGTTAACAGTGAACACTGAAGCTTTCTTT
size: -; J: TRBJ2-1; D: TRBD2; V: TRBV4-1; CDR3: CASSWVGLVTYNEQFF; DNA: TGCGCCAGCAGCTGGGTCGGACTAGTCACCTACAATGAGCAGTTCTTC
size: -; J: TRBJ2-7; D: TRBD1; V: TRBV28; CDR3: CASSLMRTGSVEQYF; DNA: TGTGCCAGCAGTTTGATGAGGACAGGGTCCGTCGAGCAGTACTTC
size: -; J: TRBJ2-5; D: -; V: TRBV11-2; CDR3: CASSSQGTQYF; DNA: TGTGCCAGCAGCTCCCAGGGGACCCAGTACTTC
size: -; J: TRBJ1-1; D: -; V: TRBV6-5; CDR3: CASSYRGREGTEAFF; DNA: TGTGCCAGCAGTTACCGGGGGAGGGAGGGAACTGAAGCTTTCTTT
size: -; J: TRBJ2-5; D: -; V: TRBV6-6; CDR3: CASSPRGTQYF; DNA: TGTGCCAGCAGTCCTAGGGGGACCCAGTACTTC
size: -; J: TRBJ2-7; D: TRBD2; V: TRBV5-6; CDR3: CASSSGLAGDEQYF; DNA: TGTGCCAGCAGCTCGGGACTAGCGGGTGACGAGCAGTACTTC
size: -; J: TRBJ2-5; D: -; V: TRBV7-9; CDR3: CATVSPSETQYF; DNA: TGTGCCACCGTCTCCCCCTCAGAGACCCAGTACTTC
size: -; J: TRBJ1-2; D: -; V: TRBV30; CDR3: CACTRGPNYGYTF; DNA: TGTGCCTGTACCAGGGGACCTAACTATGGCTACACCTTC
size: -; J: TRBJ2-3; D: -; V: TRBV5-1; CDR3: CASSRMGRTQYF; DNA: TGCGCCAGCAGCCGGATGGGGCGTACGCAGTATTTT
size: -; J: TRBJ2-1; D: TRBD2; V: TRBV7-9; CDR3: CASSPAGGKDNEQFF; DNA: TGTGCCAGCAGCCCAGCGGGGGGAAAAGACAATGAGCAGTTCTTC
size: -; J: TRBJ1-2; D: TRBD1; V: TRBV27; CDR3: CASSLWGDRGGYTF; DNA: TGTGCCAGCAGTTTATGGGGGGACAGGGGTGGCTACACCTTC
size: few; J: TRBJ2-1; D: TRBD2; V: TRBV2; CDR3: CASRGLAGAYNEQFF; DNA: TGTGCCAGCAGGGGGCTAGCGGGCGCCTACAATGAGCAGTTCTTC
size: -; J: TRBJ1-1; D: -; V: TRBV2; CDR3: CAISAGRAGTEAFF; DNA: TGTGCTATTAGCGCTGGGCGGGCTGGGACTGAAGCTTTCTTT
size: -; J: TRBJ1-1; D: -; V: TRBV6-1; CDR3: CASSEDRARTEAFF; DNA: TGTGCCAGCAGTGAAGACAGGGCGCGGACTGAAGCTTTCTTT
size: -; J: TRBJ2-2; D: -; V: TRBV18; CDR3: CASSPSGNTGELFF; DNA: TGTGCCAGCTCACCCAGCGGCAACACCGGGGAGCTGTTTTTT
size: -; J: TRBJ1-2; D: -; V: TRBV2; CDR3: CASSGGQGYGYTF; DNA: TGTGCCAGCAGTGGGGGCCAGGGGTATGGCTACACCTTC
size: once; J: TRBJ1-2; D: -; V: TRBV2; CDR3: CASSVGGLLPGYGYTF; DNA: TGTGCCAGCAGTGTCGGCGGGCTCCTCCCGGGGTATGGCTACACCTTC
size: -; J: TRBJ1-1; D: -; V: TRBV10-3; CDR3: CAIRPGETGNTEAFF; DNA: TGTGCCATCAGACCAGGGGAGACAGGGAACACTGAAGCTTTCTTT
size: -; J: TRBJ1-2; D: -; V: TRBV5-6; CDR3: CASSRFGPAGGYTF; DNA: TGTGCCAGCAGCCGTTTTGGGCCGGCGGGGGGCTACACCTTC
size: -; J: TRBJ1-5; D: -; V: TRBV19; CDR3: CASRTAGGWNQPQHF; DNA: TGTGCCAGTAGGACGGCCGGGGGGTGGAATCAGCCCCAGCATTTT
size: -; J: TRBJ2-7; D: TRBD1; V: TRBV9; CDR3: CASSPTGVVTEQYF; DNA: TGTGCCAGCAGCCCCACAGGGGTGGTTACGGAGCAGTACTTC